Following are 31 T cell receptor beta chains from one sample sequenced in a study of shared T cell receptors in the human thymus listed by TCRdb under 2021. Receptor amplification or capture employed the immunoSEQ multiplex PCR assay. The immuneACCESS repertoire file appears here via TCRdb, limited to in-frame rearrangements. These files lack a portion of the clones; in checked studies, under half of the deficit traces to unresolved V genes, and the cause of the others is not known. The table for this sample lists more than 300,000 clones; more than 85% of them were counted only once. Together, the top ten hold about 0.02% of the sample. Source material: thymocytes. These receptors originate from a human donor.

The chain employs TRBV7-9 and TRBJ2-1; 8 bases fit TRBD2. Germline V gene data show CDR1 as SEHNR and CDR2 as FQNEAQ (reference sequence). This CDR3 spans 16 amino acids. V lost 1 base, J lost 8 bases, and 10 bases stayed unmatched. CDR3 sequence reads: CASSLGVSGSFDEQFF. The CDR3 DNA follows: TGTGCCAGCAGCTTAGGGGTGAGCGGGAGTTTCGATGAGCAGTTCTTC.

The V call is TRBV27, the J call TRBJ2-7; unclear D gene. Germline V gene sequence: CDR1 MNHEY, CDR2 SMNVEV (reference sequence). V lost 7 bases to trimming and J lost 3 bases, with 19 bases between them. The CDR3 is made up of 15 amino acids. In nucleotides, the CDR3 is TGTGCCAGCATCCCAACCCCCTTCGGCAGCTACGAGCAGTACTTC. It is translated as CASIPTPFGSYEQYF.

A note on this clone: Its ends do not fully match the called genes, so a read error is possible. This rearrangement joins TRBV6-4 to TRBJ2-1; 9 nucleotides match TRBD2. CDR1 MRHNA and CDR2 SNTAGT come from the germline V gene. CDR3 length: 13 amino acids. The CDR3 sequence: CASSDGAGGPAVF. CDR3 coding DNA: TGTGCCAGCAGTGACGGCGCGGGAGGGCCAGCAGTCTTC.

V and J are TRBV5-1 and TRBJ2-1; no reliable D call. Per germline, CDR1 SGHRS and CDR2 YFSETQ. This CDR3 is built from 15 residues. The ends were cut back, 3 bases at V and 4 bases at J, with 14 bases in the middle. The CDR3 is CASSSGSGSYNEQFF. CDR3 coding DNA: TGCGCCAGCAGCTCAGGTTCGGGTTCTTACAATGAGCAGTTCTTC.

The chain has TRBV12-2 and TRBJ2-1; TRBD2, as called in the table, went unchecked against the DNA. TRBV12-2 is termed a pseudogene. This CDR3 has 18 residues. This chain's CDR3 is CASRLARPREGLYNEQFF. The CDR3, as DNA: TGTGCAAGTCGCTTAGCCCGCCCACGGGAGGGCCTTTACAATGAGCAGTTCTTC.

The J gene is TRBJ1-2, the V gene TRBV4-2; 7 nucleotides line up with TRBD1. V was clipped by 1 base and J by 2 bases; unmatched bases: 7. Germline V gene data show CDR1 as LGHNA and CDR2 as YNFKEQ. This CDR3 comprises 16 residues. The CDR3 DNA follows: TGTGCCAGCAGCCAAGCTCGGACAGGCGCAAACTATGGCTACACCTTC. Residues: CASSQARTGANYGYTF.

This chain links TRBV7-3 with TRBJ1-3; D call uncertain. The V end was cut by 2 bases, the J end by 3 bases, with 11 bases between. The CDR3 consists of 15 residues. CDR1 and CDR2 (germline): SGHTA, FQGTGA. In DNA form, the CDR3 reads TGTGCCAGCAGCTTATCGCCAAGGGATGGAAACACCATATATTTT. This translates into CASSLSPRDGNTIYF.

The chain is built from TRBV5-4 and TRBJ1-1; D is unclear. Trimming pared 4 bases from V and 0 bases from J, leaving 7 bases between. CDR3 length equals 13 residues. Looked up from germline, CDR1 is SGHNT and CDR2 is YYREEE (reference sequence). CDR3 nucleotides: TGTGCCAGCAGCGGAATCCTGAACACTGAAGCTTTCTTT. Its translation is CASSGILNTEAFF. The entire variable domain, with the rest obtained from reference TRBV5-4 and TRBJ1-1, is as follows: ETGVTQSPTHLIKTRGQQVTLRCSSQSGHNTVSWYQQALGQGPQFIFQYYREEENGRGNFPPRFSGLQFPNYSSELNVNALELDDSALYLCASSGILNTEAFFGQGTRLTVV.

The V call is TRBV5-5, the J call TRBJ2-7; TRBD2 agrees at 10 bases. The CDR3 is made up of 17 amino acids. Germline V gene sequence: CDR1 SGHKS, CDR2 YYEKEE (reference sequence). Losses at the gene ends were 5 bases for V and 7 bases for J; bases not matched to a gene: 18. The CDR3 protein is CASSFEPSGSPTWEQYF. CDR3 sequence (DNA): TGTGCCAGCAGTTTTGAACCTAGCGGGAGCCCCACTTGGGAGCAGTACTTC. The variable domain in full, with the rest retrieved from reference TRBV5-5 and TRBJ2-7, is DAGVTQSPTHLIKTRGQQVTLRCSPISGHKSVSWYQQVLGQGPQFIFQYYEKEERGRGNFPDRFSARQFPNYSSELNVNALLLGDSALYLCASSFEPSGSPTWEQYFGPGTRLTVT.

The rearrangement uses TRBV7-2 and TRBJ1-4, with 9 bases fitting TRBD1. This CDR3 has 15 amino acids. Germline V CDR1 and CDR2: SGHTA, FQGNSA. V lost 5 bases to trimming and J lost 8 bases; unmatched junction nucleotides: 9. The chain's CDR3 is CASSPSGQGVEKLFF. The DNA of the CDR3 is TGTGCCAGCAGCCCCTCGGGACAGGGCGTGGAAAAACTGTTTTTT.

This clone has a handful of counts. V usage is TRBV13 and J usage is TRBJ2-1, with 9 nucleotides matching TRBD2. V shed 5 bases and J 2 bases; nucleotides not matched to a gene: 7. Germline V lookup: CDR1 PRHDT, CDR2 FYEKMQ (reference sequence). The CDR3 covers 16 residues. CDR3 DNA sequence: TGTGCCAGCAGCCCTATTTCTAGCGGGGCCTACAATGAGCAGTTCTTC. Its protein is CASSPISSGAYNEQFF.

The chain couples TRBV6-4 to TRBJ2-2; 8 bases agree with TRBD2. From germline, CDR1 is MRHNA and CDR2 SNTAGT. The CDR3 covers 19 residues. V shed 3 bases and J 7 bases; nucleotides not matched to a gene: 19. The CDR3 sequence: CASSDRNNPTGRENGELFF. DNA of the CDR3: TGTGCCAGCAGTGATAGGAACAATCCCACCGGGAGGGAGAACGGGGAGCTGTTTTTT.

The chain employs TRBV14 and TRBJ2-3, with D tentatively TRBD2 (6 bases). Trimming removed 3 bases at V and 1 base at J, with 14 bases between. The length of the CDR3 is 16 residues. The germline V gene encodes CDR1 SGHDN and CDR2 FVKESK. The CDR3 reads CASSHAGRGGTDTQYF. CDR3 in DNA: TGTGCCAGCAGCCACGCGGGAAGGGGAGGCACAGATACGCAGTATTTT. The variable domain in full, with the rest retrieved from reference TRBV14 and TRBJ2-3, is EAGVTQFPSHSVIEKGQTVTLRCDPISGHDNLYWYRRVMGKEIKFLLHFVKESKQDESGMPNNRFLAERTGGTYSTLKVQPAELEDSGVYFCASSHAGRGGTDTQYFGPGTRLTVL.

The chain couples TRBV10-2 to TRBJ2-7; D might be TRBD2 (6 bases). Germline values: CDR1 WSHSY, CDR2 SAAADI. V lost 10 bases and J lost 3, with 28 bases in between. This CDR3 has 17 residues. The CDR3, as DNA: TGCGCCATCAATAAAAATCCGAATAGGAGGGCGTTCTACGAGCAGTACTTC. Its protein product is CAINKNPNRRAFYEQYF.

The chain is built from TRBV7-2 and TRBJ1-5; a possible D gene is TRBD1 (6 bases). This CDR3 spans 16 amino acids. The germline V gene encodes CDR1 SGHTA and CDR2 FQGNSA. V shed 4 bases and J shed 2 bases, with 15 bases lying between them. The CDR3 bases are TGTGCCAGCAGCTCGGGACACCTGATGGGCAATCAGCCCCAGCATTTT. Encoded protein: CASSSGHLMGNQPQHF.

This rearrangement joins TRBV9 to TRBJ2-1; 8 positions agree with TRBD2. This CDR3 contains 15 residues. After removal of 3 bases from V and 0 bases from J, the junction contained 2 bases not matched to a gene. Germline CDR1 is SGDLS and CDR2 is YYNGEE. CDR3 sequence (DNA): TGTGCCAGCAGCGGACTAGCGAGCTCCTACAATGAGCAGTTCTTC. Translated, it gives CASSGLASSYNEQFF.

The chain recombines TRBV2 with TRBJ1-1; D might be TRBD1 (5 bases). Germline V gives CDR1 SNHLY, CDR2 FYNNEI. With 7 bases removed from V and 1 base from J, the gap between germline ends came to 16 bases. The CDR3 is 15 residues long. CDR3 region: CASTGQVLPNTEAFF. In DNA form, the CDR3 reads TGTGCCAGCACGGGGCAGGTCTTGCCGAACACTGAAGCTTTCTTT.

CDR3: CASSALAGPGHNEQFF. CDR3 nucleotide sequence: TGTGCCAGCAGCGCCTTAGCGGGGCCAGGGCACAATGAGCAGTTCTTC. V and J are TRBV9 and TRBJ2-1; 8 nucleotides match TRBD2. The germline V gene has CDR1 SGDLS and CDR2 YYNGEE. The CDR3 has 16 residues. The V and J ends lost 3 bases and 5 bases, in that order; junction bases with no gene match: 10.

The CDR3 here is CASSLGGISDRRSKLNTGELFF. The CDR3 nucleotides are TGCGCCAGCAGCTTGGGGGGGATTTCGGACAGGCGATCGAAACTCAACACCGGGGAGCTGTTTTTT. This chain joins TRBV5-1 and TRBJ2-2; 7 bases map to TRBD1. Germline lookup yields CDR1 SGHRS and CDR2 YFSETQ. This CDR3 has 22 residues. The junction had 22 bases not matched to a gene; V was cut back by 0 bases and J by 2 bases. The full variable domain, rest sourced from reference TRBV5-1 and TRBJ2-2, is KAGVTQTPRYLIKTRGQQVTLSCSPISGHRSVSWYQQTPGQGLQFLFEYFSETQRNKGNFPGRFSGRQFSNSRSEMNVSTLELGDSALYLCASSLGGISDRRSKLNTGELFFGEGSRLTVL.

V is TRBV7-9 and J is TRBJ2-7; possibly TRBD1 or TRBD2 for D (5 bases each). V was shortened by 5 bases and J by 9 bases, with 17 bases between the two germline ends. The CDR3 is 13 amino acids. Germline lookup yields CDR1 SEHNR and CDR2 FQNEAQ (reference sequence). CDR3 sequence reads: CASSPLGTERQYF. CDR3 DNA: TGTGCCAGCAGCCCCTTAGGGACCGAGAGGCAGTACTTC.

The V and J genes are TRBV28 and TRBJ1-5; D gene uncertain. With 5 bases removed from V and 0 bases from J, the gap between germline ends came to 8 bases. The CDR3 sequence is 14 residues long. CDR1 is MDHEN, CDR2 SYDVKM, per germline. CDR3 bases: TGTGCCAGCAGTACTCACTCTAGCAATCAGCCCCAGCATTTT. Protein sequence: CASSTHSSNQPQHF. The full variable domain, rest sourced from reference TRBV28 and TRBJ1-5, is DVKVTQSSRYLVKRTGEKVFLECVQDMDHENMFWYRQDPGLGLRLIYFSYDVKMKEKGDIPEGYSVSREKKERFSLILESASTNQTSMYLCASSTHSSNQPQHFGDGTRLSIL.

J is TRBJ2-3 and V is TRBV5-4; D is unresolved. Germline V lookup: CDR1 SGHNT, CDR2 YYREEE (reference sequence). V lost 4 bases and J lost 0, with 15 bases in between. CDR3 length: 16 residues. CDR3 residues: CASSPGVGLSTDTQYF. DNA for the CDR3: TGTGCCAGCAGCCCGGGCGTAGGCCTCAGCACAGATACGCAGTATTTT.

J is TRBJ2-7 and V is TRBV2, with D perhaps assigned TRBD1 or TRBD2 (6 bases each). Germline loops: CDR1 SNHLY, CDR2 FYNNEI. V was shortened by 9 bases and J by 5 bases, with 17 bases between the two germline ends. The CDR3 runs 13 residues. The CDR3 DNA follows: TGTGCCAGTATAGGGGGTGGAGGGGACGAGCAGTACTTC. Translation gives CASIGGGGDEQYF.

The genes are TRBV7-9 and TRBJ1-1, with TRBD1 identical over 8 bases. Trimming at V came to 5 bases and at J to 6 bases, leaving 8 bases not matched to a gene. CDR3 length equals 14 residues. The germline gives CDR1 SEHNR, CDR2 FQNEAQ (reference sequence). CDR3 coding DNA: TGTGCCAGCAGCCAAGACAGGGGTGGGGCTGAAGCTTTCTTT. Its protein product is CASSQDRGGAEAFF.

The chain couples TRBV5-6 to TRBJ1-2; D remains unclear. The V and J ends lost 0 bases and 0 bases respectively, with 9 bases between them. CDR3 length equals 15 residues. Per germline, CDR1 SGHDT and CDR2 YYEEEE. The CDR3 protein is CASSLGREANYGYTF. The DNA of the CDR3 is TGTGCCAGCAGCTTGGGGAGAGAAGCTAACTATGGCTACACCTTC. Looking up the rest from reference TRBV5-6 and TRBJ1-2 gives the full variable domain: DAGVTQSPTHLIKTRGQQVTLRCSPKSGHDTVSWYQQALGQGPQFIFQYYEEEERQRGNFPDRFSGHQFPNYSSELNVNALLLGDSALYLCASSLGREANYGYTFGSGTRLTVV.

This chain joins TRBV4-1 and TRBJ1-5; D is ambiguous. The V gene lost 6 bases and the J gene lost 2 bases, with 14 bases spanning the gap. Germline CDR1 reads MGHRA; CDR2 reads YSYEKL. The CDR3 is made up of 15 amino acids. DNA for the CDR3: TGCGCCAGCAGGCAACGGAAAATTGGCAATCAGCCCCAGCATTTT. The encoded protein is CASRQRKIGNQPQHF.

The V gene is TRBV7-3, the J gene TRBJ1-6; 8 nucleotides line up with TRBD1. Losses at the gene ends were 2 bases for V and 9 bases for J; bases not matched to a gene: 9. CDR1 SGHTA and CDR2 FQGTGA come from the germline V gene. This CDR3 region has 16 residues. The CDR3 here is CASSLGAGQGRSPLHF. The CDR3 coding sequence is TGTGCCAGCAGCTTAGGTGCTGGACAGGGCCGTTCACCCCTCCACTTT.

The V call is TRBV6-4, the J call TRBJ2-7, with 9 bases matching TRBD2. V shed 6 bases and J 2 bases; nucleotides not matched to a gene: 11. The CDR3 extends over 16 amino acids. Germline-derived CDR1 and CDR2 are MRHNA and SNTAGT. DNA for the CDR3: TGTGCCAGCAGGGGCTCCGGGACTAGCTTCACCTACGAGCAGTACTTC. Translation gives CASRGSGTSFTYEQYF.

This chain uses TRBV5-1 with TRBJ1-4, with 7 bases lining up with TRBD1. The J segment lost 0 bases and the V segment lost 2 bases, leaving 10 bases of the junction unmatched. Germline loops: CDR1 SGHRS, CDR2 YFSETQ. The CDR3 runs to 18 residues. CDR3 nucleotides: TGCGCCAGCAGCTTCGTTTCCGGGACAGATGCAACTAATGAAAAACTGTTTTTT. It encodes CASSFVSGTDATNEKLFF.

V and J are TRBV7-9 and TRBJ1-1; 8 positions agree with TRBD1. The trim removed 4 bases at V and 1 base at J, leaving 2 bases unmatched. This CDR3 region has 14 residues. From germline, CDR1 is SEHNR and CDR2 FQNEAQ (reference sequence). CDR3 in DNA: TGTGCCAGCAGCTCGGACAGGGCGAACACTGAAGCTTTCTTT. Residues: CASSSDRANTEAFF.

The V and J genes are TRBV30 and TRBJ2-1, with 10 positions matching TRBD2. CDR1 is GTSNPN and CDR2 is SVGIG in the germline V gene (reference sequence). After removal of 0 bases from V and 1 base from J, the junction contained 9 bases not matched to a gene. The CDR3 is 18 residues long. Here the CDR3 reads CAWSVLGKTSGSYNEQFF. DNA for the CDR3: TGTGCCTGGAGTGTACTTGGGAAGACTAGCGGGTCCTACAATGAGCAGTTCTTC. Based on the CDR3 plus reference TRBV30 and TRBJ2-1, the full variable domain is SQTIHQWPATLVQPVGSPLSLECTVEGTSNPNLYWYRQAAGRGLQLLFYSVGIGQISSEVPQNLSASRPQDRQFILSSKKLLLSDSGFYLCAWSVLGKTSGSYNEQFFGPGTRLTVL.